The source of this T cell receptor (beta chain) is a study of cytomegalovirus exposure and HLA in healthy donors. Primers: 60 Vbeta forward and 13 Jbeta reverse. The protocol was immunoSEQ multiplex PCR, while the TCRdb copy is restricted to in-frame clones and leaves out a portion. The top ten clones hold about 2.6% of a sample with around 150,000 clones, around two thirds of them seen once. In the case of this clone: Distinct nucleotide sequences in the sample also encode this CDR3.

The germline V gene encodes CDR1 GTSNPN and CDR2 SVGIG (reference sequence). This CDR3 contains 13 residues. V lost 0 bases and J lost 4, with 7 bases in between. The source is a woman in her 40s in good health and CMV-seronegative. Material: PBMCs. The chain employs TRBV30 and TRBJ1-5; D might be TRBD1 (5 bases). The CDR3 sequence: CAWSVGGNQPQHF. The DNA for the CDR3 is TGTGCCTGGAGTGTTGGGGGGAATCAGCCCCAGCATTTT.